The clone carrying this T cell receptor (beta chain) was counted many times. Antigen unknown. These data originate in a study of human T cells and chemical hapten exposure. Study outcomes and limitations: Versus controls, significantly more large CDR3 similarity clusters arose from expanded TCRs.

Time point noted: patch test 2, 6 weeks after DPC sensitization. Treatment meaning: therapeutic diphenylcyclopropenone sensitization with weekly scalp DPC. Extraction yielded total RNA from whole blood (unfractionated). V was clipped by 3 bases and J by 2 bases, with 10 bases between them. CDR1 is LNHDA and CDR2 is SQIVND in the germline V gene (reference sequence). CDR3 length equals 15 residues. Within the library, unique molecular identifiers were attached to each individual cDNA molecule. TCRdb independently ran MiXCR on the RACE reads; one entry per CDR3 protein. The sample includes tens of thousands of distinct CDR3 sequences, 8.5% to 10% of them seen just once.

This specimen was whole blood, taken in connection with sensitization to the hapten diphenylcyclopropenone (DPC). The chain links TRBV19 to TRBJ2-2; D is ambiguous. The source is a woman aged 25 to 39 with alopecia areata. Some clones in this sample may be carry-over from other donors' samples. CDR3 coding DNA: TGTGCCAGTAGTATGCTCAGCGCCAACACCGGGGAGCTGTTTTTT. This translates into CASSMLSANTGELFF.